The T cell receptor (beta chain) described here comes from a study of control samples from healthy donors and cancer patients. Generated by immunoSEQ multiplex PCR, the TCRdb table keeps only in-frame clones and is missing some. This sample has about 38,000 clones; more than 70% occur once, and the top ten carry around a fifth. The source material was PBMCs. This clonotype originated in a woman aged 55-69 years with lung cancer.

The CDR3 here is CASSYSVGQGNTIYF. CDR3 nucleotide sequence: TGTGCCAGCAGTTACTCGGTCGGACAGGGAAACACCATATATTTT. This rearrangement joins TRBV6-5 to TRBJ1-3, with D perhaps TRBD1 (6 bases). V shed 0 bases and J shed 4 bases, with 10 bases lying between them. There are 15 residues in the CDR3. Germline lookup yields CDR1 MNHEY and CDR2 SVGAGI.